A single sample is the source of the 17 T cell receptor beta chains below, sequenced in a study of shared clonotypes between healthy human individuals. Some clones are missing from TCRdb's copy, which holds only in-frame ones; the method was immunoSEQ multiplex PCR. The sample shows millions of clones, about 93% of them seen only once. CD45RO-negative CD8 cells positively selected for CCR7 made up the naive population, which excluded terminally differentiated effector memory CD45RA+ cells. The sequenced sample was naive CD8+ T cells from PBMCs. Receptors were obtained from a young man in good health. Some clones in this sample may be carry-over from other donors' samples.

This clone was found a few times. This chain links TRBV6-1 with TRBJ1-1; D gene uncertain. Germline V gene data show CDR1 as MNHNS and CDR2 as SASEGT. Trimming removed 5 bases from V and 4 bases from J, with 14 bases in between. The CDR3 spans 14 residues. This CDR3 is CASSPTMGSTEAFF. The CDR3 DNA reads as TGTGCCAGCAGTCCCACAATGGGGTCCACTGAAGCTTTCTTT.

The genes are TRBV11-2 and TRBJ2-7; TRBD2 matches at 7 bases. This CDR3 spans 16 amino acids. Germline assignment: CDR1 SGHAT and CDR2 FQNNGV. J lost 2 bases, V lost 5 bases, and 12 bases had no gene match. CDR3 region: CASSPNLAEEAYEQYF. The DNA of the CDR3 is TGTGCCAGCAGCCCCAACCTAGCGGAAGAAGCCTACGAGCAGTACTTC.

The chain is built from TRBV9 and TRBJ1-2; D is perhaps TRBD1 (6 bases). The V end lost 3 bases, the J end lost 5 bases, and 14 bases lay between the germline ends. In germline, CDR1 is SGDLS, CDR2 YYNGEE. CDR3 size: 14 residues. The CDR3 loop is CASSEGGSSYGYTF. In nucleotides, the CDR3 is TGTGCCAGCAGCGAGGGGGGCAGTTCATATGGCTACACCTTC.

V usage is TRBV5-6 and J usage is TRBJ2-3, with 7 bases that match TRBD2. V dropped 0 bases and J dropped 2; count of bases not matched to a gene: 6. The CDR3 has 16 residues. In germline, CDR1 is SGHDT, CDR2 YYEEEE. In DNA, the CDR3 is TGTGCCAGCAGCTTGGCCTGGCGGGAGTCCACAGATACGCAGTATTTT. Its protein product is CASSLAWRESTDTQYF.

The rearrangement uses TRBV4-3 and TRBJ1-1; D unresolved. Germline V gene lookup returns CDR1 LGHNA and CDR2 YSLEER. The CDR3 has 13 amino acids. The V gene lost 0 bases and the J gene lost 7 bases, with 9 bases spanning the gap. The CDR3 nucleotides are TGCGCCAGCAGCCAAGACTGGCAGCTTGAAGCTTTCTTT. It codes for CASSQDWQLEAFF.

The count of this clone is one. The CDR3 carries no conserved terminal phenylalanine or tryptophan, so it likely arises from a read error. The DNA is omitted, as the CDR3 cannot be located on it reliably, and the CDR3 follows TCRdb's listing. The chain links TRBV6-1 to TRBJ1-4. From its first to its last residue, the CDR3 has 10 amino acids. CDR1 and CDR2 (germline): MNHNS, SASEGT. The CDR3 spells CASSAGSLLL.

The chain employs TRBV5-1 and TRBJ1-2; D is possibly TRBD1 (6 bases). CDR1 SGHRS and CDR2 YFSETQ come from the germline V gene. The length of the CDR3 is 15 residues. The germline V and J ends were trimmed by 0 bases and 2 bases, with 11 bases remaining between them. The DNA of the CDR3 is TGCGCCAGCAGCTTGGGGCTCGGGGGCAACTATGGCTACACCTTC. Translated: CASSLGLGGNYGYTF.

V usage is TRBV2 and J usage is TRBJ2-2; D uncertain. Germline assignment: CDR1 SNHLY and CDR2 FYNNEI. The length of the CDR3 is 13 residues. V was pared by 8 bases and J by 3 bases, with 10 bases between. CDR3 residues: CASLYGYTGELFF. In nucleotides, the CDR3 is TGTGCCAGCTTATACGGGTACACCGGGGAGCTGTTTTTT.

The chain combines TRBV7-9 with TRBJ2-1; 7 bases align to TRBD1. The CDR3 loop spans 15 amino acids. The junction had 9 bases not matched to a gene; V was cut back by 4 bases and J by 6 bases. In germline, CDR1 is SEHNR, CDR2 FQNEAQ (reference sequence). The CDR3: CASSSFQTGRNEQFF. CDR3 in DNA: TGTGCCAGCAGCTCCTTCCAGACAGGGCGCAATGAGCAGTTCTTC.

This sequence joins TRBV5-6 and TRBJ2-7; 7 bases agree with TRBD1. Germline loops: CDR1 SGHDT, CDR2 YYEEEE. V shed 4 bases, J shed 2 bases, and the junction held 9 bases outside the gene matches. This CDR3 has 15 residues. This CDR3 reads CASSPVSGQPYEQYF. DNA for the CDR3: TGTGCCAGCAGCCCCGTCTCGGGACAGCCCTACGAGCAGTACTTC.

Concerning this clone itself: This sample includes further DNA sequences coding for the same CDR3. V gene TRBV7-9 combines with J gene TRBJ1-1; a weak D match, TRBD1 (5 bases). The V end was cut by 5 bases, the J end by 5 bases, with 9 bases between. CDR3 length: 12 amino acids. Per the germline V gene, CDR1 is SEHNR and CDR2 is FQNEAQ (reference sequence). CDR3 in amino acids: CASSPGGTEAFF. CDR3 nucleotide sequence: TGTGCCAGCAGCCCCGGGGGGACTGAAGCTTTCTTT.

The CDR3 sequence: CASSLGVVFVFADTQYF. Written as DNA, the CDR3 is TGTGCCAGCAGCTTAGGTGTTGTCTTCGTATTCGCAGATACGCAGTATTTT. The gene calls are TRBV7-9 and TRBJ2-3; D gene unclear. CDR1 and CDR2 (germline): SEHNR, FQNEAQ (reference sequence). The V end was cut by 1 base, the J end by 4 bases, with 18 bases between. The CDR3 is 17 amino acids.

The CDR3 sequence is CATSRVRGGEQYF. Here the CDR3 DNA reads TGTGCCACCAGCAGGGTTAGGGGTGGCGAGCAGTACTTC. The V gene is TRBV15, the J gene TRBJ2-7; the D gene is possibly TRBD1 (5 bases). The V gene lost 3 bases and the J gene lost 6 bases, with 12 bases spanning the gap. Germline V gene lookup returns CDR1 LNHNV and CDR2 YYDKDF (reference sequence). This CDR3 region has 13 residues.

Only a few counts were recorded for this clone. The DNA for the CDR3 is TGTGCCAGCAGCTCGGACAGGGGCTATGGCTACACCTTC. It yields the protein CASSSDRGYGYTF. The J gene is TRBJ1-2, the V gene TRBV7-6; 9 nucleotides agree with TRBD1. CDR3 length equals 13 residues. Losses at the gene ends were 4 bases for V and 4 bases for J; bases not matched to a gene: 1. The germline gives CDR1 SGHVS, CDR2 FNYEAQ.

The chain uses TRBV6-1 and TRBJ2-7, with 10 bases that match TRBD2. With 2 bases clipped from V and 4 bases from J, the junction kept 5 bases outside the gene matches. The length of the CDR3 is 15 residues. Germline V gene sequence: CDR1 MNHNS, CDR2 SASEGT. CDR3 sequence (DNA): TGTGCCAGCAGTGAATATGCTAGCGGGAGATACGAGCAGTACTTC. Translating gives CASSEYASGRYEQYF.

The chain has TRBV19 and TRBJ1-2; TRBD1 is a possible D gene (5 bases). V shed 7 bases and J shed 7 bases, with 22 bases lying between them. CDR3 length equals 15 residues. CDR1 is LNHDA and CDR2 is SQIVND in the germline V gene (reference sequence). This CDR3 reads CASTVQGWQGGGYTF. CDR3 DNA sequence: TGTGCCAGTACCGTCCAGGGATGGCAGGGAGGTGGCTACACCTTC. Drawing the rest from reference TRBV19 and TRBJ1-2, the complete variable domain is DGGITQSPKYLFRKEGQNVTLSCEQNLNHDAMYWYRQDPGQGLRLIYYSQIVNDFQKGDIAEGYSVSREKKESFPLTVTSAQKNPTAFYLCASTVQGWQGGGYTFGSGTRLTVV.

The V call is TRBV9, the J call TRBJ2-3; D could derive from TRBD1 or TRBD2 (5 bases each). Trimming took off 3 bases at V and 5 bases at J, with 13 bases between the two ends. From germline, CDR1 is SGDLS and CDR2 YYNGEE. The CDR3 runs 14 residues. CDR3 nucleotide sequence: TGTGCCAGCAGCGACCGGGGCGCACAAGATACGCAGTATTTT. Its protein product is CASSDRGAQDTQYF.